A selection of T cell receptor beta chains follows, all from one sample in a study of breast tumors, draining lymph nodes, adjacent tissues. Each CDR3 protein gets one entry after TCRdb re-called the multiplex PCR reads with MiXCR. The sample holds approximately 120,000 distinct CDR3 sequences; less than 25% are singletons and the top ten take roughly 2%. Source material: axillary lymph node tissue. Source of these receptors: a female donor with breast cancer. Some clones in this sample may be carry-over from other donors' samples. CDR3s include the opening cysteine and the closing phenylalanine or tryptophan. The D gene is left open where the match is weak. The size field is filled for only some rows; it gives once, few, many or a size class.

clone size,J gene,V gene,D gene,CDR3 protein,CDR3 DNA
many,TRBJ2-1,TRBV20-1,TRBD2,CSARGIPGTSGREQFF,TGCAGTGCTAGAGGAATCCCCGGGACTAGCGGAAGGGAGCAGTTCTTC
many,TRBJ2-2,TRBV7-9,TRBD2,CASSLTAAGGGTGELFF,TGTGCCAGCAGCTTAACGGCAGCGGGAGGGGGCACCGGGGAGCTGTTTTTT
many,TRBJ2-3,TRBV6-5,TRBD1,CASSYAIPVRTGTPTDTQYF,TGTGCCAGCAGTTACGCTATCCCCGTAAGGACAGGGACACCCACAGATACGCAGTATTTT
many,TRBJ2-2,TRBV5-1,TRBD2,CASNRDIAGDASAGELFF,TGCGCCAGCAACAGAGACATAGCGGGAGACGCAAGTGCCGGGGAGCTGTTTTTT
many,TRBJ2-3,TRBV20-1,NA,CSATFGGLRTDTQYF,TGCAGTGCCACATTTGGGGGCTTAAGGACAGATACGCAGTATTTT
NA,TRBJ1-1,TRBV12-3/TRBV12-4,NA,CASSLRRDTEAFF,TGTGCCAGCAGTTTACGCAGGGACACTGAAGCTTTCTTT
many,TRBJ2-3,TRBV20-1,NA,CSARDGISGTDTQYF,TGCAGTGCTAGAGATGGTATTAGCGGCACAGATACGCAGTATTTT
NA,TRBJ1-2,TRBV28,TRBD1,CASSLPRTGEIVRDYGYTF,TGTGCCAGCAGTTTACCCCGGACAGGGGAAATAGTTCGAGACTATGGCTACACCTTC
many,TRBJ1-5,TRBV20-1,NA,CSAREGREKFYRPQHF,TGCAGTGCTAGAGAAGGGCGGGAAAAATTTTACCGGCCCCAGCATTTT
many,TRBJ2-1,TRBV4-1,NA,CASSPEIWVASYNEQFF,TGCGCCAGCAGCCCAGAAATATGGGTAGCCTCCTACAATGAGCAGTTCTTC
many,TRBJ2-1,TRBV5-5,TRBD2,CASSFSSGNNEQFF,TGTGCCAGCAGCTTCTCTAGCGGAAACAATGAGCAGTTCTTC
few,TRBJ2-3,TRBV28,NA,CASSAGSTDTQYF,TGTGCCAGCAGCGCAGGGAGCACAGATACGCAGTATTTT
many,TRBJ2-5,TRBV7-8,NA,CASSSPRRMGPAATQYF,TGTGCCAGCAGCTCGCCCAGGAGAATGGGGCCGGCAGCGACCCAGTACTTC
many,TRBJ2-1,TRBV9,TRBD2,CATSAGGGSEQFF,TGTGCCACTTCAGCGGGAGGGGGTAGTGAGCAGTTCTTC